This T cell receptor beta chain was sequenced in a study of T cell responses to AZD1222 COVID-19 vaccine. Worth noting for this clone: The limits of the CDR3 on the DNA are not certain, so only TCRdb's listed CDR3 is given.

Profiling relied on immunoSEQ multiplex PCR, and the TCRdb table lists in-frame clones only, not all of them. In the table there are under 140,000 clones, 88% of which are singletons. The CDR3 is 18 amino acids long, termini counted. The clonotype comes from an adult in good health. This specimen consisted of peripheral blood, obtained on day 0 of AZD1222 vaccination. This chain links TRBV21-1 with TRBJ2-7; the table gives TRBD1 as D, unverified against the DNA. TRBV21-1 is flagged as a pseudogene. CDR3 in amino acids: CASSKVGSGTHKDYEQYF.